These 4 T cell receptor beta chains came from one sample sequenced in a study of T cells in Graves' hyperthyroidism and ophthalmopathy. Regions amplified from RNA transcripts were the TCR beta CDR3 regions. HTBI primers were used for first-round RT-PCR of the TCR CDR3. In TCRdb, the multiplex PCR reads were re-called with MiXCR into one record per CDR3 protein. The sample records approximately 270,000 distinct CDR3 sequences, approximately 15% being singletons. The sequencing input was blood. Receptors were obtained from a woman between 40 and 55 years old with Graves' hyperthyroidism that later progressed to Graves' ophthalmopathy.

This clonotype was picked up many times. This chain uses TRBV13 with TRBJ2-3; 10 nucleotides line up with TRBD2. CDR3 size: 15 residues. Germline lookup yields CDR1 PRHDT and CDR2 FYEKMQ (reference sequence). After removal of 2 bases from V and 7 bases from J, the junction contained 6 bases not matched to a gene. CDR3 in DNA: TGTGCCAGCAGCTTAACTAGCGGGAAACGGTATACGCAGTATTTT. This encodes CASSLTSGKRYTQYF.

There are a few counts of this clonotype. This sequence joins TRBV20-1 and TRBJ1-3; 9 nucleotides match TRBD1. There are 15 residues in the CDR3. Trimming at V came to 3 bases and at J to 3 bases, leaving 6 bases not matched to a gene. Germline loops: CDR1 DFQATT, CDR2 SNEGSKA (reference sequence). Here the CDR3 DNA reads TGCAGTGCTAGGGATACAGGGGGCTATGGAAACACCATATATTTT. Its translation: CSARDTGGYGNTIYF.

This clonotype was observed many times. The rearrangement links TRBV11-2 to TRBJ2-1; D remains ambiguous. V gave up 5 bases and J gave up 6 bases, with 8 bases separating them. Germline CDR1 is SGHAT and CDR2 is FQNNGV. The CDR3 extends over 12 amino acids. This chain's CDR3 is CASSRFTNEQFF. The CDR3 DNA reads TGTGCCAGCAGCCGCTTCACCAATGAGCAGTTCTTC. The variable domain in full, completed from reference TRBV11-2 and TRBJ2-1, reads EAGVAQSPRYKIIEKRQSVAFWCNPISGHATLYWYQQILGQGPKLLIQFQNNGVVDDSQLPKDRFSAERLKGVDSTLKIQPAKLEDSAVYLCASSRFTNEQFFGPGTRLTVL.

The chain combines TRBV19 with TRBJ1-2; tentatively, D is TRBD1 (5 bases). Trimming stripped 5 bases from V and 2 bases from J, with 15 bases between. Per germline, CDR1 LNHDA and CDR2 SQIVND (reference sequence). This CDR3 spans 15 amino acids. DNA for the CDR3: TGTGCCAGTAGTGACCGAGGGGCGTTCAACTATGGCTACACCTTC. Protein sequence: CASSDRGAFNYGYTF.